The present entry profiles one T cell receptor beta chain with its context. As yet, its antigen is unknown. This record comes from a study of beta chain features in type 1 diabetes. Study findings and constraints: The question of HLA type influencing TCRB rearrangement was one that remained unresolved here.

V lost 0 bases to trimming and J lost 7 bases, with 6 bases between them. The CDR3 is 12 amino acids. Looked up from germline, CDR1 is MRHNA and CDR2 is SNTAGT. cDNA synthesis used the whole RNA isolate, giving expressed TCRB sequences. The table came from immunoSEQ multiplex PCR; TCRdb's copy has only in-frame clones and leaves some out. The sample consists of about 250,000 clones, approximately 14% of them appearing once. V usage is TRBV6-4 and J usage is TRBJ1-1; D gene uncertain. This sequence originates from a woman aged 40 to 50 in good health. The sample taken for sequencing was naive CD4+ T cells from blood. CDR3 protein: CASSDSNGEAFF. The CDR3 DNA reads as TGTGCCAGCAGTGACTCGAACGGTGAAGCTTTCTTT.